Here is one TCR beta chain with its context. No antigen is known for it. Sequencing targeted TCR beta in T cells from blood (CD8+ and CD4+). Patients with Susac syndrome met diagnostic criteria defined recently for definite or probable disease. These data are taken from a study of CD8 T cells in Susac syndrome. Study-level points and caveats: The study conceded that its TCR sequencing and HLA analysis involved relatively few individuals. Expansion of clones was not seen in the CD4+ T cell repertoires of Susac syndrome.

Germline CDR1 is SGHTA and CDR2 is FQGTGA. The CDR3 spans 13 residues. Trimming took 1 base from V and 7 from J; bases not matched to a gene: 3. RNA was extracted with the RNeasy kit, and a quantity of roughly 0.45 to 1 ug was reverse transcribed using random hexamers. Via MiXCR, TCRdb re-called the immunoSEQ multiplex PCR reads, giving one row per CDR3 protein. The sample has about 180,000 distinct CDR3 sequences; about 96% are singletons. This clonotype was sampled from a human donor with Susac syndrome. The rearrangement uses TRBV7-3 and TRBJ2-7; 8 bases are shared with TRBD2. Sequenced input: CD4+ T cells from PBMCs. The CDR3 protein is CASSLIRGGEQYF. In nucleotides, the CDR3 is TGTGCCAGCAGCTTAATCCGGGGGGGAGAGCAGTACTTC.